This TCR beta chain is from a study of somatic mutations in cytotoxic T cells in rheumatoid arthritis. CDR3 length: 17 residues. V dropped 7 bases and J dropped 5; count of bases not matched to a gene: 12. Germline V gives CDR1 LNHDA, CDR2 SQIVND (reference sequence). Blood donors with median age 56 years (range about 21-80), around 58% female, served as healthy controls. Isolation of the CD4+ and CD8+ populations was accomplished via positive magnetic bead selection, with purity assessed by flow cytometry. Study-wide results and caveats: It was found that CD8+ T-cell clonality in rheumatoid arthritis patients did not differ significantly from that in age-matched healthy controls. A largest CD8+ clone above 20% of CD8+ cells occurred in about an eighth of the roughly 60 patients.

Concerning this clone: Its target is not known.

Method: immunoSEQ multiplex PCR; TCRdb's copy keeps in-frame clones and lacks some. The sample includes around 19,000 clones, about 86% of them seen just once. The sample comprised CD8+ T cells sorted from blood. This clonotype originated in a woman between 45 and 60 years old in good health. This chain joins TRBV19 and TRBJ2-2; 11 bases agree with TRBD2. The CDR3 DNA reads TGTGCCAGTACTGACCTTAGCGGGGGGGCCTGGACCGGGGAGCTGTTTTTT. Protein product: CASTDLSGGAWTGELFF.